This T cell receptor beta chain was retrieved from a study of cytomegalovirus exposure and HLA in healthy donors. Remarks on this clone: Its target is unknown.

60 Vbeta and 13 Jbeta primers were used in PCR. Using immunoSEQ multiplex PCR, the repertoire was profiled, and TCRdb retains in-frame clones only, with some absent. The sample consists of over 120,000 clones, approximately 84% of them appearing once. Regarding the study as a whole: It was in a later analysis that TCR association rates were seen to vary by HLA locus, highest for DRB1 and lowest for HLA-C.

The sequence was collected from a man aged 25 to 45 in good health and CMV-seropositive. The sample comprised PBMCs.

CDR3 residues: CASSPGQTTPNQPQHF. The CDR3 DNA follows: TGTGCCAGCAGTCCGGGACAGACTACCCCCAATCAGCCCCAGCATTTT. V gene TRBV6-6 combines with J gene TRBJ1-5, with 7 bases that match TRBD1. Germline V lookup: CDR1 MNHNY, CDR2 SVGAGI (reference sequence). V lost 5 bases to trimming and J lost 3 bases; unmatched junction nucleotides: 10. The CDR3 length is 16 residues.